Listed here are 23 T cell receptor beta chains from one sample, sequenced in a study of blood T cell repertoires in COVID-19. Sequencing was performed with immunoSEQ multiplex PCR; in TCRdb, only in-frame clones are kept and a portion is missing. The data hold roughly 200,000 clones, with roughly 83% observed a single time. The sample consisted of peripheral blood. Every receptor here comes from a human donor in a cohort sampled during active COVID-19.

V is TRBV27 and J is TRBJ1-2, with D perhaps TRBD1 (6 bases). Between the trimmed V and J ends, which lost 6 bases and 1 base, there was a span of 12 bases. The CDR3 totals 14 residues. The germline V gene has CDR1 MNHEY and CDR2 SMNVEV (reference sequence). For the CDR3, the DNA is TGTGCCAGCAGGGGACGGGACAATAACTATGGCTACACCTTC. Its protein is CASRGRDNNYGYTF.

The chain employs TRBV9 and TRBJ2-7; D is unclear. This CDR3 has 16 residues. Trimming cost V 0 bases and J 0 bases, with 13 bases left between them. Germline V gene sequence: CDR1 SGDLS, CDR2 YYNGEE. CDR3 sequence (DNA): TGTGCCAGCAGCGTAGGTTCCGCGTTTAGCTCCTACGAGCAGTACTTC. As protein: CASSVGSAFSSYEQYF.

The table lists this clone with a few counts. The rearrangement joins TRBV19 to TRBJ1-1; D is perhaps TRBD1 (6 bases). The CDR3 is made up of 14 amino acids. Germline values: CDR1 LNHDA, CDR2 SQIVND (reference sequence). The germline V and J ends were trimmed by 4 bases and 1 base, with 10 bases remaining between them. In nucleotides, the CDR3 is TGTGCCAGTAGTACCGGACAGCGGAACACTGAAGCTTTCTTT. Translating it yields CASSTGQRNTEAFF.

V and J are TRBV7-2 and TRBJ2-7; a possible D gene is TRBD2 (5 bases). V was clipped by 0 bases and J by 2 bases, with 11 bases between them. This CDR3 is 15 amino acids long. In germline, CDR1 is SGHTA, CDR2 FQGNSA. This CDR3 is CASSLAVWGAYEQYF. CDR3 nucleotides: TGTGCCAGCAGCTTAGCGGTGTGGGGAGCCTACGAGCAGTACTTC. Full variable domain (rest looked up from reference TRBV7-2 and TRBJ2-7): GAGVSQSPSNKVTEKGKDVELRCDPISGHTALYWYRQSLGQGLEFLIYFQGNSAPDKSGLPSDRFSAERTGGSVSTLTIQRTQQEDSAVYLCASSLAVWGAYEQYFGPGTRLTVT.

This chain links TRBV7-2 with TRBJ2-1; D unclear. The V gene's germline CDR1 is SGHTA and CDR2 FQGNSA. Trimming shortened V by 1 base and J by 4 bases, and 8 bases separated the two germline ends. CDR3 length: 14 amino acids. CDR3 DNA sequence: TGTGCCAGCAGCTTAGTCAACAATTACAATGAGCAGTTCTTC. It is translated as CASSLVNNYNEQFF.

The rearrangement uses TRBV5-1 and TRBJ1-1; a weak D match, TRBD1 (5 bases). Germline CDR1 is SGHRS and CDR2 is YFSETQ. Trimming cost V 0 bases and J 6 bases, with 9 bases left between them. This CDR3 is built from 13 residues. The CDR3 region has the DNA TGCGCCAGCAGCTTGGAGGGAGGGGCTGAAGCTTTCTTT. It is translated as CASSLEGGAEAFF.

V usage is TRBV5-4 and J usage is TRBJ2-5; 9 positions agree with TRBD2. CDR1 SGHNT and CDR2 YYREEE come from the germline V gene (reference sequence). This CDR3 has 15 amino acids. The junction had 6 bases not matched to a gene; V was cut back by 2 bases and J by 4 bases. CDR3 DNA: TGTGCCAGCAGCTTCGGCGGGGGGGCCGGAGAGACCCAGTACTTC. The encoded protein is CASSFGGGAGETQYF.

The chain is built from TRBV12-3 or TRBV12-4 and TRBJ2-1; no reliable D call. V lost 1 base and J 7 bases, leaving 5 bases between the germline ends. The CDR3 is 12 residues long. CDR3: CASSLGLNEQFF. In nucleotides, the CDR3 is TGTGCCAGCAGTTTAGGGCTTAATGAGCAGTTCTTC.

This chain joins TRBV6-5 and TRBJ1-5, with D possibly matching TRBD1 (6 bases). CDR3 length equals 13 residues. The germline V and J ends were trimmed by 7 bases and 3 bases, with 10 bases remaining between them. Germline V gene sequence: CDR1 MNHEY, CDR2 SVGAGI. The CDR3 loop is CASKGGNNQPQHF. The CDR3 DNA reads TGTGCCAGCAAGGGGGGGAACAATCAGCCCCAGCATTTT.

CDR3 bases: TGTGCCAGCAGCTCCGATAGAGAGAGGTATGAGCAGTTCTTC. Protein: CASSSDRERYEQFF. The V and J genes are TRBV6-5 and TRBJ2-1, with D uncertain. CDR3 size: 14 residues. Deletions cut 6 bases from V and 8 bases from J, with 17 bases between. Germline CDR1 MNHEY, CDR2 SVGAGI.

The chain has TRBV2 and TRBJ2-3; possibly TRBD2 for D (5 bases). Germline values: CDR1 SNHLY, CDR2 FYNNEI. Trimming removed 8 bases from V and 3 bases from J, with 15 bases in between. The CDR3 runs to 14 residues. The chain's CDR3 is CASHLALGTDTQYF. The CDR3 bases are TGTGCCAGCCATTTAGCGCTGGGAACAGATACGCAGTATTTT.

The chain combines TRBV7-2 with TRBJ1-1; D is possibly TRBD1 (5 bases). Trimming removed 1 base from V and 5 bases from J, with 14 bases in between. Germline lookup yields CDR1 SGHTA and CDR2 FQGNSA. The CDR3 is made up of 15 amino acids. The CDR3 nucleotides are TGTGCCAGCAGCTTAGAGTCGGGGGTAGGGACTGAAGCTTTCTTT. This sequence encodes CASSLESGVGTEAFF. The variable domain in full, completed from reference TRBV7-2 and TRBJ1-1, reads GAGVSQSPSNKVTEKGKDVELRCDPISGHTALYWYRQSLGQGLEFLIYFQGNSAPDKSGLPSDRFSAERTGGSVSTLTIQRTQQEDSAVYLCASSLESGVGTEAFFGQGTRLTVV.

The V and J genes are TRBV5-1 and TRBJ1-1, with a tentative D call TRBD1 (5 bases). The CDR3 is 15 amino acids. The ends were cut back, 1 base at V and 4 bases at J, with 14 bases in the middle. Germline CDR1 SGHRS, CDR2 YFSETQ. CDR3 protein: CASSLSRGGATEAFF. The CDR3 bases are TGCGCCAGCAGCTTGTCCCGGGGAGGGGCCACTGAAGCTTTCTTT.

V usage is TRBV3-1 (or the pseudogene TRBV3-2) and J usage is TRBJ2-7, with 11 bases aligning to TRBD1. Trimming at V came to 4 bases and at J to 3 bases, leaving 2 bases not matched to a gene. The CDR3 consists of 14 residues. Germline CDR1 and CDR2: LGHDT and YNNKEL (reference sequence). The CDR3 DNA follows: TGTGCCAGCAGCCCCGGGACAGGGGGCTACGAGCAGTACTTC. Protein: CASSPGTGGYEQYF.

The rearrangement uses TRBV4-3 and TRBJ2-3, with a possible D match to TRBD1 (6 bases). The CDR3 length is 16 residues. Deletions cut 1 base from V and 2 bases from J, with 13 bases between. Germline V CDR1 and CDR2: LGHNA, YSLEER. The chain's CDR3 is CASSQVAGAYTDTQYF. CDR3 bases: TGCGCCAGCAGCCAAGTAGCAGGGGCCTACACAGATACGCAGTATTTT.

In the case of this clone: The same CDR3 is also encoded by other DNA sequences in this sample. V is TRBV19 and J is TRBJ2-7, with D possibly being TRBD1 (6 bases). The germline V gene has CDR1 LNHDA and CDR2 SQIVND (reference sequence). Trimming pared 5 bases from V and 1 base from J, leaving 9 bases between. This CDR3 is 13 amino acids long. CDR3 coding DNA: TGTGCCAGTAGTCGGGACAATTCCTACGAGCAGTACTTC. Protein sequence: CASSRDNSYEQYF.

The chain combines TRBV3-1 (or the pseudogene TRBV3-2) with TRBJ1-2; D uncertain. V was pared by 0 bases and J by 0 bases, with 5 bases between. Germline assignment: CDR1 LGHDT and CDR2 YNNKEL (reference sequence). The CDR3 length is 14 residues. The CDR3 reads CASSQDLSNYGYTF. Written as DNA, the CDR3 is TGTGCCAGCAGCCAAGATCTGTCTAACTATGGCTACACCTTC.

CDR3 bases: TGTGCCAGCAGCCCACAGGGGGGTTGGATCGACGAGCAGTACTTC. This codes for CASSPQGGWIDEQYF. The V call is TRBV3-1 (or the pseudogene TRBV3-2), the J call TRBJ2-7; TRBD1 matches at 8 bases. This CDR3 spans 15 amino acids. V was pared by 4 bases and J by 5 bases, with 10 bases of the junction left unmatched. Germline V gives CDR1 LGHDT, CDR2 YNNKEL (reference sequence).

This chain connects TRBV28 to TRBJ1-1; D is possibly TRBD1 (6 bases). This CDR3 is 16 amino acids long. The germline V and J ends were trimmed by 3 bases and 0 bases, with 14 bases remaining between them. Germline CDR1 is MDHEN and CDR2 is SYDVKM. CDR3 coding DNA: TGTGCCAGCAGTTTGTTTCAGGGGAGCTTGAACACTGAAGCTTTCTTT. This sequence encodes CASSLFQGSLNTEAFF. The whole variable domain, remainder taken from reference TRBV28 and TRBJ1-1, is DVKVTQSSRYLVKRTGEKVFLECVQDMDHENMFWYRQDPGLGLRLIYFSYDVKMKEKGDIPEGYSVSREKKERFSLILESASTNQTSMYLCASSLFQGSLNTEAFFGQGTRLTVV.

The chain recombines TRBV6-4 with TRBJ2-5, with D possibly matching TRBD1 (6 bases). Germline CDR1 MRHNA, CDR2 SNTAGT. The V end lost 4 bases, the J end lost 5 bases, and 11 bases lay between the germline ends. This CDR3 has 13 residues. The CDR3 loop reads CASSVSRGETQYF. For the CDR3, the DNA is TGTGCCAGCAGTGTGTCCAGGGGCGAGACCCAGTACTTC.

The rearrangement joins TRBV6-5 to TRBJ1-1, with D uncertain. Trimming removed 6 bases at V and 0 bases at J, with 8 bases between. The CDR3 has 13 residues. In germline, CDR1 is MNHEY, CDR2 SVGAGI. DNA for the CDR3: TGTGCCAGCAGAACAGAAGTGAACACTGAAGCTTTCTTT. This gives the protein CASRTEVNTEAFF.

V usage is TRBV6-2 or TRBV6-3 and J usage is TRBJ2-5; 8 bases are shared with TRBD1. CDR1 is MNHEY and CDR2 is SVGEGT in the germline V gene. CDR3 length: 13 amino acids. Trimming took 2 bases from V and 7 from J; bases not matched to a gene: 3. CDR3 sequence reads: CASSYPGTGTQYF. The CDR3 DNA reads TGTGCCAGCAGTTACCCTGGGACAGGGACCCAGTACTTC.

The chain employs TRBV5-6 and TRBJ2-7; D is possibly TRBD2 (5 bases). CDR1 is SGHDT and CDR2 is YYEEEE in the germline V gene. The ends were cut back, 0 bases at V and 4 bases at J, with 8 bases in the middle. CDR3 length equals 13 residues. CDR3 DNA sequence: TGTGCCAGCAGCTTGGTCGGGGTGTACGAGCAGTACTTC. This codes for CASSLVGVYEQYF.